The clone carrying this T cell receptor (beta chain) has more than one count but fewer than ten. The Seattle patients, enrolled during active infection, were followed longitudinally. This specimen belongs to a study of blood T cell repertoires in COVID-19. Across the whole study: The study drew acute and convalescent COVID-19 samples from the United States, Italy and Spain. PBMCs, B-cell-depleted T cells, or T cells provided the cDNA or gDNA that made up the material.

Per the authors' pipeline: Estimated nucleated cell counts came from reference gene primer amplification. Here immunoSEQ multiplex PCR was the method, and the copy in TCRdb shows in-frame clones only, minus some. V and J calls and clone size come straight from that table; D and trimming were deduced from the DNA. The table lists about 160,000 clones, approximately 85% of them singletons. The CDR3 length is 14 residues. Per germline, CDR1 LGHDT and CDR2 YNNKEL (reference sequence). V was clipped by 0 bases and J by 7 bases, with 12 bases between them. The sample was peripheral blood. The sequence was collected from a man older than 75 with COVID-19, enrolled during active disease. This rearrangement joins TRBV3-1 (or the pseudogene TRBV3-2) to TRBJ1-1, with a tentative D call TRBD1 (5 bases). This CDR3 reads CASSQDEGAGEAFF. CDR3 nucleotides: TGTGCCAGCAGCCAAGATGAAGGGGCCGGTGAAGCTTTCTTT.